These T cell receptor beta chains were read from a single sample in a study of T cells in Graves' hyperthyroidism and ophthalmopathy. TCRdb redid the calling of the multiplex PCR reads with MiXCR, one entry per CDR3 protein. The sample yields hundreds of thousands of distinct CDR3 sequences, about 15% seen once. Specimen: blood. The source of these receptors is a woman in her twenties or thirties with Graves' hyperthyroidism. CDR3s include the opening cysteine and the closing phenylalanine or tryptophan. D genes are given only for firm matches. The size of a clone is reported for some rows only, either as once, few or many, or as a class for expanded clones.

>TRBJ2-2|TRBV20-1|TRBD2|few
CSARDLLAGGGDTGELFF
TGCAGTGCTAGAGATTTACTAGCGGGAGGTGGCGACACCGGGGAGCTGTTTTTT
>TRBJ2-7|TRBV2|TRBD2|few
CASSEALGGVGRRGYEQYF
TGTGCCAGCAGTGAAGCGCTGGGGGGGGTTGGGCGGCGCGGCTACGAGCAGTACTTC
>TRBJ1-1|TRBV5-1|-|-
CASSLVQGSEAFF
TGCGCCAGCAGCTTGGTCCAGGGGTCTGAAGCTTTCTTT
>TRBJ2-7|TRBV7-2|TRBD1|many
CASSFGLGQGIAEQYF
TGTGCCAGCAGCTTTGGTTTAGGACAGGGGATCGCCGAGCAGTACTTC
>TRBJ2-4|TRBV18|-|many
CASSPPSNPGNIQYF
TGTGCCAGCTCACCACCGTCGAACCCGGGAAACATTCAGTACTTC
>TRBJ2-3|TRBV9|-|few
CASSVGTSNTDTQYF
TGTGCCAGCAGCGTAGGGACATCCAACACAGATACGCAGTATTTT
>TRBJ1-5|TRBV29-1|-|many
CSVAYGGGDQPQHF
TGCAGCGTTGCTTATGGGGGGGGAGACCAGCCCCAGCATTTT
>TRBJ2-2|TRBV7-2|TRBD2|many
CASTWGGSGELFF
TGTGCCAGCACCTGGGGGGGATCCGGGGAGCTGTTTTTT
>TRBJ1-5|TRBV29-1|TRBD1|few
CSAGQENQPQHF
TGCAGCGCAGGACAGGAGAATCAGCCCCAGCATTTT
>TRBJ2-3|TRBV3-1|-|many
CASSQATSQYF
TGTGCCAGCAGCCAAGCAACGTCTCAGTATTTT
>TRBJ1-6|TRBV18|-|many
CASSPQQEFYNSPLHF
TGTGCCAGCTCACCACAACAGGAATTTTATAATTCACCCCTCCACTTT
>TRBJ1-1|TRBV5-6|-|many
CASTAGYNTEAFF
TGTGCCAGCACCGCAGGGTATAACACTGAAGCTTTCTTT
>TRBJ1-2|TRBV18|-|many
CASSEGRNYGYTF
TGTGCCAGCTCGGAAGGCAGAAACTATGGCTACACCTTC
>TRBJ2-3|TRBV27|TRBD2|-
CANSLLLAGSTDTRYF
TGTGCCAACAGTTTACTACTAGCGGGTAGCACAGATACGCGGTATTTT
>TRBJ2-1|TRBV30|-|-
CAWSVTRDTEQFF
TGTGCCTGGAGTGTAACCAGGGACACTGAGCAGTTCTTC
>TRBJ2-3|TRBV5-5|TRBD1|once
CASSIDRDSDTQYF
TGTGCCAGCAGCATAGACAGGGATTCGGATACGCAGTATTTT
>TRBJ1-2|TRBV7-2|TRBD1|few
CASSPWTGTSYGYTF
TGTGCCAGCAGCCCGTGGACAGGGACGAGTTATGGCTACACCTTC
>TRBJ2-1|TRBV2|TRBD1|many
CASSQQGAFSYNEQFF
TGTGCCAGCAGTCAACAGGGGGCCTTCTCCTACAATGAGCAGTTCTTC
>TRBJ2-2|TRBV4-1|TRBD1|few
CASSQVKGAGTGELFF
TGCGCCAGCAGCCAAGTCAAGGGGGCGGGCACCGGGGAGCTGTTTTTT
>TRBJ2-7|TRBV4-1|TRBD1|-
CASSHTTTGSYYEQYF
TGCGCCAGCAGCCATACTACGACAGGGTCATACTACGAGCAGTACTTC
>TRBJ2-2|TRBV19|-|-
CASSIAPVAGDTGELFF
TGTGCCAGTAGTATCGCTCCAGTGGCTGGAGACACCGGGGAGCTGTTTTTT
>TRBJ2-5|TRBV9|TRBD2|-
CASSQGLAGGSQETQCF
TGTGCCAGCAGCCAGGGACTAGCGGGAGGAAGCCAAGAGACCCAGTGCTTC
>TRBJ2-2|TRBV5-1|-|-
CASHKGYWGGTGELFF
TGCGCCAGCCACAAAGGGTATTGGGGAGGCACCGGGGAGCTGTTTTTT
>TRBJ2-7|TRBV6-1|TRBD2|many
CAISGLAGPLEQYF
TGTGCCATATCGGGACTAGCGGGACCCCTCGAGCAGTACTTC
>TRBJ1-1|TRBV3-1|-|few
CASSQEVLRKTEAFF
TGTGCCAGCAGCCAAGAAGTCTTAAGGAAGACTGAAGCTTTCTTT
>TRBJ1-5|TRBV28|-|-
CGVRRGNQPQHF
TGTGGGGTACGTAGGGGCAATCAGCCCCAGCATTTT
>TRBJ1-1|TRBV30|-|many
CAWSATHWEAFF
TGTGCCTGGAGTGCAACGCACTGGGAAGCTTTCTTT
>TRBJ1-1|TRBV6-1|-|few
CASSDTFERMNTEAFF
TGTGCCAGCAGTGACACCTTTGAGCGCATGAACACTGAAGCTTTCTTT
>TRBJ2-1|TRBV10-3|TRBD1|-
CAISEQGATEQFF
TGTGCCATCAGTGAACAGGGGGCCACTGAGCAGTTCTTC
>TRBJ2-5|TRBV4-1|TRBD1|-
CASSQEGDRGRFGETQYF
TGCGCCAGCAGCCAAGAAGGGGACAGGGGCAGGTTTGGAGAGACCCAGTACTTC
>TRBJ2-1|TRBV3-1|TRBD2|many
CASSQVGGRTGNEQFF
TGTGCCAGCAGCCAAGTAGGCGGGAGGACCGGGAATGAGCAGTTCTTC
>TRBJ2-5|TRBV3-1|TRBD1|few
CASSQGTGGGETQYF
TGTGCCAGCAGCCAAGGGACAGGGGGCGGTGAGACCCAGTACTTC
>TRBJ1-4|TRBV28|-|few
CASTQRVGAQANEKLFF
TGTGCCAGCACCCAACGGGTAGGGGCGCAGGCTAATGAAAAACTGTTTTTT
>TRBJ1-5|TRBV27|-|-
CASRLYSNQPQHF
TGTGCCAGCAGGCTTTATAGCAATCAGCCCCAGCATTTT
>TRBJ2-7|TRBV6-1|TRBD2|many
CASIKGGSSIEQYF
TGTGCCAGCATTAAGGGCGGGAGCTCTATCGAGCAGTACTTC
>TRBJ2-7|TRBV19|TRBD2|-
CASSWRAGGPQEQYF
TGTGCCAGTAGTTGGAGAGCGGGAGGGCCGCAGGAGCAGTACTTC